This TCR beta chain appears in the sequencing data of a study of control samples from healthy donors and cancer patients. Profiling relied on immunoSEQ multiplex PCR, and the TCRdb table lists in-frame clones only, not all of them. The sample contains 200,000 to 250,000 clones, around 94% of which appear only once. CDR1 is KGHDR, CDR2 SFDVKD, per germline. This CDR3 has 11 residues. The V gene lost 5 bases and the J gene lost 3 bases, with 4 bases spanning the gap. Sequences were obtained from blood. The receptor's source is a man aged 50 to 60 in good health. This chain joins TRBV24-1 and TRBJ2-7, with unresolved D. The CDR3 reads CATSGGYEQYF. The CDR3 DNA reads as TGTGCCACCAGTGGGGGCTACGAGCAGTACTTC.